The present T cell receptor beta chain was sequenced within a study of a mutant IDH1 vaccine in newly diagnosed glioma (dated by TCRdb to the early 2020s). Context from the whole study: Eight vaccinations were administered to patients in weeks 1, 3, 5, 7, 11, 15, 19 and 23, corresponding to visits V03 through V10. Of the 25 to 40 patients who were treated, 62.5% were male and roughly 38% were female, and the mean age was approximately 40 years. Prior to enrollment, patients had been given standard therapy consisting of radiotherapy alone, temozolomide alone, or radiochemotherapy with temozolomide, with the combination given to most patients. Peripheral blood samples were drawn at six visits, namely V03 (baseline), V05, V07, V10, V12 and V13. For exploratory analyses, longitudinal TCRB deep sequencing was carried out in roughly 23 treated patients wherever samples were available. Vaccination began 4-6 weeks after radiotherapy alone, or alongside temozolomide cycles in the chemotherapy-containing groups. Summary of the overall study and its limitations: Pseudoprogression seemed to be unrelated to changes in the top peripheral T cell clonotypes found by TCRB sequencing. According to the authors, sample limitations meant that analyses of patient blood samples could not be reproduced. PBMC samples for TCRB deep sequencing were selected based on availability. Immune responses induced by the vaccine were seen in roughly 92% of patients across multiple MHC alleles.

Cut back by 6 bases and 2 bases, the V and J ends lie 10 bases apart. From the cysteine up to the phenylalanine, the CDR3 has a length of 13 residues. Just CDR3 DNA is preserved here, 39 bases in frame from base 1. The germline V gene encodes CDR1 MNHEY and CDR2 SVGAGI. Points on this clone: The target of this receptor is not known. No per-base quality is available; no much larger clone lies one base away.

The time point label for this specimen denotes: week 23, last vaccination. A 20-mer mutant IDH1 peptide at 300 micrograms in Montanide made up each vaccine dose, which was injected subcutaneously together with topical imiquimod. All donors had newly diagnosed IDH1-mutant astrocytomas of WHO grade 3 or 4 that showed loss of nuclear ATRX. The samples were drawn from NOA16, a multicentre, single-arm, open-label phase I trial in Germany that tested a mutant IDH1 peptide vaccine in humans for the first time. Genomic DNA for TCRB sequencing was extracted from EDTA blood using the DNeasy Blood and Tissue Kit. The protocol used for the library was the immunoSEQ multiplex PCR assay. Following the manufacturer's protocol, the hsTCRB Kit was used to amplify rearranged TCR beta chain sequences. An Illumina MiSeq was used to sequence the TCRB libraries. In the paper's pipeline: The proprietary platform of the kit vendor was used for demultiplexing, trimming and gene mapping. TCRdb took over this immuneACCESS table, retaining in-frame rearrangements with V and J assigned. Such tables are incomplete; in checked studies, under half of the missing clones stem from an unresolved V gene, and the remainder is unexplained. V and J calls and clone size are given by that table; D and trimming were obtained from the DNA. The sample data list over 45,000 clones, and roughly 80% of these were observed just once. The ten top clones hold around 6.2% of the sample.

The chain employs TRBV6-5 and TRBJ1-1, with TRBD1 tentatively as D gene (6 bases match). This receptor was taken from a man aged 40-49 years with glioma. The sequencing here drew on PBMCs, taken from a glioma patient whose treatment included an IDH1 peptide vaccine. In nucleotides, the sequence is TGTGCCAGCAGCCGGACAGTTAACACTGAAGCTTTCTTT. This codes for CASSRTVNTEAFF.